This T cell receptor beta chain originates from a study of vaccination effects on CD4 cells after COVID-19. General study points: There was marked clonal contraction among infection- and vaccine-induced clones late after vaccination.

The culture ran for about 11 days, and then CD4+ T cells were isolated. Previously uninfected by SARS-CoV-2, the vaccine recipients also showed negative nucleocapsid antibodies. Each culture had half its medium swapped for IL-2 medium on days 3 and 7. A remark on this clone: Antigen: not known.

Here immunoSEQ multiplex PCR was the method, and the copy in TCRdb shows in-frame clones only, minus some. This table has 45,000 to 60,000 clones, 70% to 80% appearing once. Germline CDR1 is SGHRS and CDR2 is YFSETQ. The CDR3 is made up of 15 amino acids. V lost 3 bases to trimming and J lost 4 bases; unmatched junction nucleotides: 5. This chain uses TRBV5-1 with TRBJ1-3, with TRBD1 matching 9 bases. Material: CD4+ T cells from PBMCs cultured without peptide, obtained before COVID-19 vaccination. This TCR was sampled from a human donor who received a COVID-19 vaccine. The CDR3 here is CASSSGTGTGNTIYF. The CDR3, as DNA: TGCGCCAGCAGCTCTGGGACAGGGACGGGAAACACCATATATTTT.